The 25 T cell receptor beta chains below all came from one sample that was sequenced in a study of early T cells in non-severe SARS-CoV-2 infection. In TCRdb, the 5' RACE reads were re-called with MiXCR into one record per CDR3 protein. The repertoire holds some 64,000 distinct CDR3 sequences, with almost 9% as singletons. This specimen consisted of whole blood, obtained at baseline. These receptors were collected from an adult who was a healthcare worker with PCR-confirmed SARS-CoV-2 infection or an uninfected control (not recorded which).

The genes are TRBV2 and TRBJ1-5, with D hard to call. Per the germline V gene, CDR1 is SNHLY and CDR2 is FYNNEI. The ends were cut back, 0 bases at V and 2 bases at J, with 8 bases in the middle. The CDR3 covers 15 residues. The CDR3 DNA reads TGTGCCAGCAGTGAAGCCCACACAGGCAATCAGCCCCAGCATTTT. Its protein is CASSEAHTGNQPQHF.

This clonotype was recorded many times. CDR3 DNA: TGTGCCAGCAGCTCTAAGGGCAGGGCTTCCTACAATGAGCAGTTCTTC. Translating gives CASSSKGRASYNEQFF. The chain joins TRBV12-3 or TRBV12-4 to TRBJ2-1; maybe TRBD1 (5 bases). V shed 6 bases and J shed 1 base, with 16 bases lying between them. The CDR3 extends over 16 amino acids.

CDR3 protein: CASSLVLAGTQFF. CDR3 nucleotides: TGTGCCAGCAGCTTAGTCTTAGCGGGAACCCAGTTCTTC. This rearrangement joins TRBV7-2 to TRBJ2-1; 8 nucleotides agree with TRBD2. Germline trimming cut 1 base from V and 13 bases from J; bases unmatched to any gene: 6. Looked up from germline, CDR1 is SGHTA and CDR2 is FQGNSA. The CDR3 runs 13 residues.

This clonotype has a count of ten or more. The chain carries TRBV19 and TRBJ2-5; 8 nucleotides align to TRBD1. Looked up from germline, CDR1 is LNHDA and CDR2 is SQIVND (reference sequence). CDR3 length equals 11 residues. The V gene end was trimmed by 9 bases and the J gene end by 11 bases; junction bases not matched to a gene: 8. The chain's CDR3 is CASGQGPLQYF. In DNA, the CDR3 is TGTGCCAGCGGACAGGGTCCTCTACAGTACTTC.

The genes are TRBV20-1 and TRBJ2-5; possibly TRBD1 for D (5 bases). Germline CDR1 and CDR2: DFQATT and SNEGSKA (reference sequence). V was pared by 1 base and J by 5 bases, with 11 bases between. This CDR3 is 13 amino acids long. This CDR3 is CSARAPGPETQYF. For the CDR3, the DNA is TGCAGTGCTAGAGCACCAGGGCCCGAGACCCAGTACTTC.

Ten or more counts support this clonotype. The chain joins TRBV6-2 or TRBV6-3 to TRBJ2-1; TRBD2 agrees at 7 bases. This CDR3 is 15 amino acids long. Germline CDR1 MNHEY, CDR2 SVGEGT. V shed 4 bases, J shed 8 bases, and the junction held 11 bases outside the gene matches. This CDR3 reads CASSSGDYFVDEQFF. The CDR3 DNA sequence: TGTGCCAGCAGTTCCGGGGACTACTTTGTGGATGAGCAGTTCTTC.

This clonotype was seen at least ten times. V usage is TRBV5-6 and J usage is TRBJ1-1; D possibly corresponds to TRBD1 (5 bases). The CDR3 consists of 13 residues. The V gene's germline CDR1 is SGHDT and CDR2 YYEEEE. Trimming removed 9 bases at V and 2 bases at J, with 14 bases between. The CDR3 region is CATRRDLNTEAFF. The CDR3, as DNA: TGTGCCACCCGCAGGGATCTAAACACTGAAGCTTTCTTT.

In this sample, this clonotype turned up many times. The rearrangement links TRBV27 to TRBJ2-1; D is possibly TRBD2 (5 bases). V lost 7 bases and J 2 bases, leaving 12 bases between the germline ends. Germline V lookup: CDR1 MNHEY, CDR2 SMNVEV (reference sequence). This CDR3 region has 14 residues. The CDR3 is CASTRVGTYNEQFF. The CDR3 DNA sequence: TGTGCCAGCACCAGAGTCGGGACCTACAATGAGCAGTTCTTC.

This clonotype has at least ten counts. The chain couples TRBV5-1 to TRBJ1-1; D gene uncertain. V was shortened by 0 bases and J by 0 bases, with 9 bases between the two germline ends. The CDR3 is 15 residues long. Germline V CDR1 and CDR2: SGHRS, YFSETQ. The CDR3 nucleotides are TGCGCCAGCAGCTTGGCTGGGGATATGAACACTGAAGCTTTCTTT. Translated, it gives CASSLAGDMNTEAFF.

This clonotype occurred many times. V gene TRBV7-3 combines with J gene TRBJ2-1; 8 bases align to TRBD1. V dropped 4 bases and J dropped 8; count of bases not matched to a gene: 7. This CDR3 contains 14 residues. Germline values: CDR1 SGHTA, CDR2 FQGTGA. The CDR3 is CASSSQGEGYEQFF. In DNA form, the CDR3 reads TGTGCCAGCAGCTCACAGGGGGAAGGCTATGAGCAGTTCTTC.

Only a few counts were recorded for this clonotype. This sequence joins TRBV10-3 and TRBJ1-2, with 7 bases matching TRBD1. The germline gives CDR1 ENHRY, CDR2 SYGVKD. The CDR3 is made up of 16 amino acids. V trimming: 6 bases; J trimming: 5 bases; junction bases outside the gene matches: 15. The CDR3 sequence is CAISLQGPGSAYGYTF. CDR3 DNA: TGTGCCATCAGCTTACAGGGGCCCGGCTCGGCTTATGGCTACACCTTC.

There are a few counts of this clonotype. J is TRBJ2-5 and V is TRBV5-1; D gene unclear. V shed 0 bases and J shed 0 bases, with 6 bases lying between them. Germline CDR1 reads SGHRS; CDR2 reads YFSETQ. The CDR3 extends over 14 amino acids. CDR3 sequence: CASSLEPNQETQYF. In DNA form, the CDR3 reads TGCGCCAGCAGCTTGGAACCCAACCAAGAGACCCAGTACTTC.

The J gene is TRBJ1-4, the V gene TRBV5-4; D ambiguous. The ends were cut back, 2 bases at V and 1 base at J, with 15 bases in the middle. Germline CDR1 and CDR2: SGHNT and YYREEE (reference sequence). The CDR3 contains 17 residues. The DNA for the CDR3 is TGTGCCAGCAGCTTCGGCTTTGACATTGGAACTAATGAAAAACTGTTTTTT. This codes for CASSFGFDIGTNEKLFF.

This clonotype was found a few times. V usage is TRBV6-5 and J usage is TRBJ2-5; no reliable D call. Germline lookup yields CDR1 MNHEY and CDR2 SVGAGI. Trimming took 5 bases from V and 7 from J, leaving 11 bases between them. There are 12 residues in the CDR3. The CDR3 loop reads CASSRLPGTQYF. CDR3 DNA sequence: TGTGCCAGCAGTCGCCTCCCCGGGACCCAGTACTTC.

This clonotype was counted between two and nine times. J is TRBJ2-7 and V is TRBV6-1; D not certain. Trimming shortened V by 1 base and J by 4 bases, and 17 bases separated the two germline ends. CDR3 size: 16 residues. Per the germline V gene, CDR1 is MNHNS and CDR2 is SASEGT. This chain's CDR3 is CASSEVGRVKTYEQYF. The CDR3 DNA is TGTGCCAGCAGTGAAGTAGGTAGGGTTAAGACTTACGAGCAGTACTTC.

The chain employs TRBV27 and TRBJ2-7; 7 bases align to TRBD1. CDR3 size: 15 residues. Per germline, CDR1 MNHEY and CDR2 SMNVEV (reference sequence). V shed 5 bases and J 0 bases; nucleotides not matched to a gene: 7. CDR3 coding DNA: TGTGCCAGCAGTGCCCGACAGGGCGGCTCCTACGAGCAGTACTTC. This sequence encodes CASSARQGGSYEQYF.

The chain joins TRBV19 to TRBJ1-5; 7 nucleotides line up with TRBD1. With 7 bases clipped from V and 2 bases from J, the junction kept 11 bases outside the gene matches. This CDR3 has 16 amino acids. Germline values: CDR1 LNHDA, CDR2 SQIVND (reference sequence). The CDR3 region has the DNA TGTGCCAGTATGGTCGAGGGGGCACGAGGCAATCAGCCCCAGCATTTT. Encoded protein: CASMVEGARGNQPQHF.

In this sample, this clonotype turned up many times. J is TRBJ2-2 and V is TRBV12-3 or TRBV12-4; 8 bases are shared with TRBD1. CDR3 length: 16 amino acids. Unmatched junction bases numbered 7, after V lost 3 bases and J lost 4 bases. This CDR3 is CASSFGQGAATGELFF. DNA of the CDR3: TGTGCCAGCAGTTTTGGGCAGGGGGCGGCCACCGGGGAGCTGTTTTTT.

The genes are TRBV7-2 and TRBJ2-1; 13 bases match TRBD2. V shed 4 bases, J shed 9 bases, and the junction held 9 bases outside the gene matches. Germline V gene data show CDR1 as SGHTA and CDR2 as FQGNSA. The CDR3 length is 16 residues. The CDR3 region has the DNA TGTGCCAGCAGCTCGGGACTAGCGGGATCCGCCATTGAGCAGTTCTTC. Amino acids: CASSSGLAGSAIEQFF.

About this clonotype: Its ends do not fully match the called genes, so a read error is possible. V and J are TRBV7-7 and TRBJ2-5, with 7 bases identical to TRBD1. The CDR3 consists of 15 residues. The germline V gene encodes CDR1 SSHAT and CDR2 FNYEAQ (reference sequence). The CDR3 coding sequence is TGTGCTAGCAGCCCTCGCTGGGACAGCCAAGAGACCCAGTACTTC. Amino acid sequence: CASSPRWDSQETQYF.

This rearrangement joins TRBV6-5 to TRBJ1-1; tentative D call: TRBD1 (5 bases). V was shortened by 5 bases and J by 5 bases, with 12 bases between the two germline ends. This CDR3 spans 13 amino acids. In germline, CDR1 is MNHEY, CDR2 SVGAGI. CDR3 nucleotides: TGTGCCAGCAGTGGGGGTTATGGGACTGAAGCTTTCTTT. The encoded protein is CASSGGYGTEAFF.

In DNA, the CDR3 is TGCAGCGCGGCTAGCGGCTGGAGCTCCTACAATGAGCAGTTCTTC. Protein sequence: CSAASGWSSYNEQFF. V gene TRBV29-1 combines with J gene TRBJ2-1; 7 bases agree with TRBD2. This CDR3 comprises 15 residues. Germline loops: CDR1 SQVTM, CDR2 ANQGSEA. The trim removed 7 bases at V and 0 bases at J, leaving 9 bases unmatched.

This clonotype was observed a few times. Written as DNA, the CDR3 is TGCGCCAGCAGCTTGAGGGGGTCTGGAACTGAAGCTTTCTTT. Translated, it gives CASSLRGSGTEAFF. The V call is TRBV5-1, the J call TRBJ1-1; perhaps TRBD1 as D (6 bases). The CDR3 contains 14 residues. V lost 1 base, J lost 5 bases, and 12 bases lay in between. Germline loops: CDR1 SGHRS, CDR2 YFSETQ.

This clonotype was seen repeatedly, ten times or more. The chain has TRBV5-3 and TRBJ2-1; D uncertain. TRBV5-3 has ORF status, its function being uncertain. The CDR3 has 16 amino acids. The V gene lost 4 bases and the J gene lost 2 bases, with 16 bases spanning the gap. DNA for the CDR3: TGTGCCAGAAGCCCAGACCTCTATAAGCCCTACAATGAGCAGTTCTTC. Encoded protein: CARSPDLYKPYNEQFF.

The chain combines TRBV7-2 with TRBJ2-1, with D perhaps matching TRBD1 (6 bases). This CDR3 is 14 amino acids long. The V end was cut by 5 bases, the J end by 5 bases, with 13 bases between. Germline CDR1 reads SGHTA; CDR2 reads FQGNSA. In DNA, the CDR3 is TGTGCCAGCAGCAAACAGGGTGGGGACAATGAGCAGTTCTTC. As protein: CASSKQGGDNEQFF.